Sequencing of this T cell receptor beta chain was carried out in a study of OX40 agonist ivuxolimab in advanced cancers. Across the whole study: The patients' treatment was ivuxolimab, an agonistic anti-OX40 (CD134) antibody. Dose-escalation patients had hepatocellular carcinoma, melanoma, renal cell or head and neck cancer. Study results and limitations: Clones of CD4+ and CD8+ blood T cells grew by week 6 at doses of 0.1 to 3.0 mg/kg.

About this clone: Its antigen is undetermined.

The J segment lost 2 bases and the V segment lost 6 bases, leaving 8 bases of the junction unmatched. The CDR3 loop spans 16 amino acids. Germline CDR1 reads SNHLY; CDR2 reads FYNNEI. Libraries were prepared by immunoSEQ multiplex PCR; TCRdb keeps only in-frame clonotypes and omits some of them. Among 9,000 to 15,000 clones listed, around nine tenths were seen once. The V call is TRBV2, the J call TRBJ2-1; TRBD1 agrees at 9 bases. The source is an adult with an advanced solid tumor such as melanoma, head and neck, liver or kidney cancer. The starting material was CD4+ or CD8+ T cells sorted from blood, obtained in a trial of the OX40 agonist ivuxolimab. The CDR3 spells CASRERTGATYNEQFF. The CDR3 bases are TGTGCCAGCAGGGAGCGGACAGGGGCGACCTACAATGAGCAGTTCTTC.